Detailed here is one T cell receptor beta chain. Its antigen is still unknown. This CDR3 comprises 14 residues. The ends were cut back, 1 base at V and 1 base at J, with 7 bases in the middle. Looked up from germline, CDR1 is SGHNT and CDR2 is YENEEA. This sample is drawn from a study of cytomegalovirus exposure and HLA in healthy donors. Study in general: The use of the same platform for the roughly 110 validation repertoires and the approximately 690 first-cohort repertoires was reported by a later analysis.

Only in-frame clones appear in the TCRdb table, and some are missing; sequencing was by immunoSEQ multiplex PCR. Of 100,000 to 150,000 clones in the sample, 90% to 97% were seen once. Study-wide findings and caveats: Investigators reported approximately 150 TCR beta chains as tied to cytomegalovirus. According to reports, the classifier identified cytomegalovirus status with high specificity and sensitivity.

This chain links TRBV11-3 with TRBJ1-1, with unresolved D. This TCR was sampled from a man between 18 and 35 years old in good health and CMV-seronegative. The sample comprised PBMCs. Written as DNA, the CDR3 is TGTGCCAGCAGCTTAGTGGCGGCGAACACTGAAGCTTTCTTT. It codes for CASSLVAANTEAFF.